One sample yielded the 17 T cell receptor beta chains listed below, sequenced in a study of T cells in Graves' hyperthyroidism and ophthalmopathy. It was RNA transcripts that yielded the amplified TCR beta CDR3 regions. HTBI primers drove first-round RT-PCR of the TCR CDR3. From the multiplex PCR reads, TCRdb called clonotypes with MiXCR, one entry per CDR3 protein. Found here are about 410,000 distinct CDR3 sequences, 14% of them singletons; the top ten hold roughly a fifth. The material sequenced was blood. The receptors here all came from a woman aged 25 to 39 with Graves' ophthalmopathy.

This clonotype was seen many times. V and J are TRBV27 and TRBJ2-1, with TRBD1 as a possible D gene (5 bases). This CDR3 is built from 13 residues. Germline V gene lookup returns CDR1 MNHEY and CDR2 SMNVEV (reference sequence). V gave up 5 bases and J gave up 3 bases, with 8 bases separating them. As DNA, the CDR3 is TGTGCCAGCAGTGGGGCTTACTACAATGAGCAGTTCTTC. Amino acids: CASSGAYYNEQFF.

There are many counts of this clonotype. This sequence joins TRBV18 and TRBJ2-7, with D possibly matching TRBD1 (5 bases). The CDR3 runs to 13 residues. With 4 bases removed from V and 6 bases from J, the gap between germline ends came to 13 bases. Germline CDR1 KGHSH, CDR2 LQKENI. This CDR3 reads CASSHLDSSEQYF. For the CDR3, the DNA is TGTGCCAGCTCACACCTCGACAGTTCCGAGCAGTACTTC.

This rearrangement joins TRBV5-6 to TRBJ2-5; 10 nucleotides align to TRBD1. V lost 0 bases and J lost 4; bases outside the gene matches: 3. CDR3 length: 15 residues. Germline CDR1 and CDR2: SGHDT and YYEEEE. The CDR3 here is CASSLARTGGETQYF. The CDR3 coding sequence is TGTGCCAGCAGCTTGGCCCGGACAGGGGGAGAGACCCAGTACTTC.

This clonotype was observed at least ten times. CDR3 in amino acids: CATGGGTGGHQPQHF. The DNA for the CDR3 is TGTGCCACTGGAGGGGGGACAGGGGGTCATCAGCCCCAGCATTTT. The J gene is TRBJ1-5, the V gene TRBV28; 11 bases match TRBD1. Unmatched junction bases numbered 10, after V lost 10 bases and J lost 5 bases. This CDR3 is built from 15 residues. Germline V lookup: CDR1 MDHEN, CDR2 SYDVKM.

This clonotype was seen a few times. This sequence joins TRBV19 and TRBJ2-5; TRBD2 matches at 12 bases. Germline V gene sequence: CDR1 LNHDA, CDR2 SQIVND (reference sequence). The CDR3 runs to 16 residues. V was pared by 5 bases and J by 0 bases, with 4 bases of the junction left unmatched. CDR3 sequence (DNA): TGTGCCAGTAGTGCCCGGACTAGCGGGAACCAAGAGACCCAGTACTTC. This encodes CASSARTSGNQETQYF.

This clonotype was counted ten times or more. The V call is TRBV5-1, the J call TRBJ2-5; 9 bases agree with TRBD2. Germline values: CDR1 SGHRS, CDR2 YFSETQ. The CDR3 length is 14 residues. The V and J ends lost 4 bases and 3 bases, in that order; junction bases with no gene match: 4. This chain's CDR3 is CASSLWTSEETQYF. In nucleotides, the CDR3 is TGCGCCAGCAGCCTGTGGACTAGCGAAGAGACCCAGTACTTC.

This chain links TRBV4-1 with TRBJ1-1, with D possibly TRBD1 on 5 matching bases. The CDR3 length is 14 residues. From germline, CDR1 is MGHRA and CDR2 YSYEKL. Trimming cost V 1 base and J 1 base, with 7 bases left between them. CDR3 DNA sequence: TGCGCCAGCAGCCAAGGGGACCAGAACACTGAAGCTTTCTTT. Encoded protein: CASSQGDQNTEAFF.

The chain recombines TRBV19 with TRBJ1-2; D not resolved. CDR1 is LNHDA and CDR2 is SQIVND in the germline V gene (reference sequence). This CDR3 comprises 11 residues. V lost 2 bases and J 4 bases, leaving 2 bases between the germline ends. The CDR3 reads CASSIRYGYTF. In DNA form, the CDR3 reads TGTGCCAGTAGTATACGCTATGGCTACACCTTC. The full variable domain, rest sourced from reference TRBV19 and TRBJ1-2, is DGGITQSPKYLFRKEGQNVTLSCEQNLNHDAMYWYRQDPGQGLRLIYYSQIVNDFQKGDIAEGYSVSREKKESFPLTVTSAQKNPTAFYLCASSIRYGYTFGSGTRLTVV.

This clonotype was seen a few times. The rearrangement links TRBV6-1 to TRBJ2-7; TRBD1 matches 7 bases. The CDR3 is 14 amino acids. V lost 3 bases and J lost 2; bases outside the gene matches: 4. Per the germline V gene, CDR1 is MNHNS and CDR2 is SASEGT. The CDR3 reads CASSDRTGTYEQYF. The CDR3 DNA reads TGTGCCAGCAGTGACCGGACAGGAACCTACGAGCAGTACTTC.

Comments on this clonotype: This may come from a read error, since a much larger clone is one base off. This chain connects TRBV7-3 to TRBJ2-3, with D possibly TRBD2 on 5 matching bases. The V gene's germline CDR1 is SGHTA and CDR2 FQGTGA. The CDR3 has 17 amino acids. The CDR3 DNA is TGTCCCAGCAGCCCGGGCGGACTCAGCAGATTCACAGATACGCAGTATTTT. It specifies CPSSPGGLSRFTDTQYF.

This clonotype was observed a handful of times. The V and J genes are TRBV28 and TRBJ1-4; TRBD1 might be the D (5 bases). Trimming took off 8 bases at V and 8 bases at J, with 15 bases between the two ends. CDR1 and CDR2 (germline): MDHEN, SYDVKM. The CDR3 extends over 13 amino acids. The CDR3 is CASRHRLDEKLFF. In DNA, the CDR3 is TGTGCCAGCCGACACAGGTTGGACGAAAAACTGTTTTTT.

This clonotype was observed at least ten times. The CDR3: CASSRTGAPSYEQYF. In DNA, the CDR3 is TGTGCCAGCAGTCGTACAGGAGCGCCTTCCTACGAGCAGTACTTC. The J gene is TRBJ2-7, the V gene TRBV27, with D maybe TRBD1 (5 bases). The CDR3 length is 15 residues. V was shortened by 5 bases and J by 1 base, with 15 bases between the two germline ends. Germline V CDR1 and CDR2: MNHEY, SMNVEV (reference sequence).

This clonotype has at least ten counts. The V and J genes are TRBV6-6 and TRBJ2-7; 7 positions agree with TRBD2. V was pared by 0 bases and J by 2 bases, with 4 bases of the junction left unmatched. The CDR3 runs to 15 residues. Germline V CDR1 and CDR2: MNHNY, SVGAGI (reference sequence). The CDR3 region is CASSYSPAGTYEQYF. As DNA, the CDR3 is TGTGCCAGCAGTTACTCACCAGCGGGGACCTACGAGCAGTACTTC.

The chain uses TRBV28 and TRBJ1-6; 7 positions match TRBD1. V gave up 7 bases and J gave up 9 bases; unmatched junction bases: 12. This CDR3 contains 15 residues. Germline-derived CDR1 and CDR2 are MDHEN and SYDVKM. In DNA form, the CDR3 reads TGTGCCAGCACAGGGGGGGCAACAGGGAGTTCACCCCTCCACTTT. Translated: CASTGGATGSSPLHF. The complete variable domain, with remaining parts taken from reference TRBV28 and TRBJ1-6, reads DVKVTQSSRYLVKRTGEKVFLECVQDMDHENMFWYRQDPGLGLRLIYFSYDVKMKEKGDIPEGYSVSREKKERFSLILESASTNQTSMYLCASTGGATGSSPLHFGNGTRLTVT.

The V call is TRBV19, the J call TRBJ1-2, with 8 bases matching TRBD1. Per the germline V gene, CDR1 is LNHDA and CDR2 is SQIVND (reference sequence). The CDR3 length is 15 residues. V was clipped by 4 bases and J by 8 bases; unmatched bases: 12. The CDR3 nucleotides are TGTGCCAGTAGTACTGGGAGGACAGGGCGAGGCGGCTACACCTTC. It yields the protein CASSTGRTGRGGYTF.

With regard to this clonotype: This sequence may be a read error, since a much larger clone differs from it by one base. The CDR3: CASSFQQAVGPLHF. CDR3 nucleotides: TGTGCCAGCAGTTTCCAACAGGCTGTCGGACCCCTCCACTTT. The chain combines TRBV27 with TRBJ1-6; perhaps TRBD1 as D (5 bases). CDR1 MNHEY and CDR2 SMNVEV come from the germline V gene (reference sequence). V lost 3 bases and J 12 bases, leaving 15 bases between the germline ends. The CDR3 runs 14 residues.

This clonotype came up many times. CDR3 DNA sequence: TGTGCCAGCAGTTCCACCGGGACAGGGCTACCCTACGAGCAGTACTTC. Protein product: CASSSTGTGLPYEQYF. The rearrangement joins TRBV28 to TRBJ2-7; 9 bases are a match to TRBD1. From germline, CDR1 is MDHEN and CDR2 SYDVKM. The CDR3 extends over 16 amino acids. V trimming: 4 bases; J trimming: 2 bases; junction bases outside the gene matches: 9.